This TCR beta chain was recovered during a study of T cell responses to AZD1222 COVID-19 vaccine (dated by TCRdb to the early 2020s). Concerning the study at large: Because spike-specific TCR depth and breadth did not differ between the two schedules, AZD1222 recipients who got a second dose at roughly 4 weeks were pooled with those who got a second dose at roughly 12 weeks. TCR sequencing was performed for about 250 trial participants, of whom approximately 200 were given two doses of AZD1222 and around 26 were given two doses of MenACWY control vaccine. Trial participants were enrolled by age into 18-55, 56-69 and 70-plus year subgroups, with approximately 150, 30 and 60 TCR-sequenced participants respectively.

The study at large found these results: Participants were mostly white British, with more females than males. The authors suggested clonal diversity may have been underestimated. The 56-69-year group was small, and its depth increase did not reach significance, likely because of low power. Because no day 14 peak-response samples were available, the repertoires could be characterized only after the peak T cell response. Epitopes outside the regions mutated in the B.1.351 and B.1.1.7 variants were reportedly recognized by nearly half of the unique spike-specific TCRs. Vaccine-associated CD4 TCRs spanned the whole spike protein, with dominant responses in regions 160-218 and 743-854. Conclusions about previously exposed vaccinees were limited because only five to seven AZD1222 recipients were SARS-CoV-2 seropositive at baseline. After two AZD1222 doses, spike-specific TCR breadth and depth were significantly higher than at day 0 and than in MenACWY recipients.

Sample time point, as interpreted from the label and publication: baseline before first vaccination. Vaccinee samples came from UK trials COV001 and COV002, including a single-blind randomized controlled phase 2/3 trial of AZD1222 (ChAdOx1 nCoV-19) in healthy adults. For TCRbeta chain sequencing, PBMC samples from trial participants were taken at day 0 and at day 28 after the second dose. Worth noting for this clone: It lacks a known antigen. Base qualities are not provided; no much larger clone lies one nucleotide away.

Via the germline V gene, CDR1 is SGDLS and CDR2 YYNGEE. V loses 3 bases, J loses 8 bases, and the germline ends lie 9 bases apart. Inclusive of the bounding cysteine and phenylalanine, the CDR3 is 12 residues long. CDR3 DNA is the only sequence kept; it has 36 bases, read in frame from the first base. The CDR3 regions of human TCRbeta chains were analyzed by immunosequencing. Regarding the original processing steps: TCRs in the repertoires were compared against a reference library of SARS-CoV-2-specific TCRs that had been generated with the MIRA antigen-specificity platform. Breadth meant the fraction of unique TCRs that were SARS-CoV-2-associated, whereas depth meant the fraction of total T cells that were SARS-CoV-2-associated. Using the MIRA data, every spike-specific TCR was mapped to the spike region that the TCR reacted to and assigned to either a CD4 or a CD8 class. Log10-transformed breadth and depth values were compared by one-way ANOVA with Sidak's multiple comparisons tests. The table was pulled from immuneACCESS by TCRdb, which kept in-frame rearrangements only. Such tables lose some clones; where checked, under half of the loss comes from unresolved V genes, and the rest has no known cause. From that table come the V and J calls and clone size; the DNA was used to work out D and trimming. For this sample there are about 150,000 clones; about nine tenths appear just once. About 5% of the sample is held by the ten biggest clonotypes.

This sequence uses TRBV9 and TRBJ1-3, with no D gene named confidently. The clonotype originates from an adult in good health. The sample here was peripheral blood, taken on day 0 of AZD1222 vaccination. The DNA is TGTGCCAGCAGCGCGGGAGTACACACCATATATTTT. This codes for CASSAGVHTIYF. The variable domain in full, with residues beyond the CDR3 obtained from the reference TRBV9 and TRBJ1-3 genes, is DSGVTQTPKHLITATGQRVTLRCSPRSGDLSVYWYQQSLDQGLQFLIQYYNGEERAKGNILERFSAQQFPDLHSELNLSSLELGDSALYFCASSAGVHTIYFGEGSWLTVV.